The rows below give T cell receptor beta chains drawn from one sample of a study of kidney transplant recipient with SARS-CoV-2 infection. A single record per CDR3 protein comes from TCRdb applying MiXCR to the reads. The profile covers about 250,000 distinct CDR3 sequences, with more than 25% appearing a single time and about 7% taken by the ten largest. The sequenced sample was a blood sample, obtained at baseline and on day 111 from a kidney transplant recipient. These TCRs come from a young adult male patient who had COVID-19 and was a kidney transplant recipient. Some T cells here may be from the graft donor. The CDR3 runs from the conserved cysteine through the conserved F or W. The D gene is left open where the match is weak. Clone size is shown for a subset of rows, as once, few, many or a class of expanded clone.

d_call	v_call	clone_size	j_call	cdr3_nt	cdr3_aa
.	TRBV5-8	many	TRBJ1-2	TGTGCCAGCGGTAAGAATCATCCACGAAAGACCTATGGCTACACCTTC	CASGKNHPRKTYGYTF
TRBD1	TRBV6-5	many	TRBJ2-2	TGTGCCAGCAGATCCGGACAGGGTAACGGGGAGCTGTTTTTT	CASRSGQGNGELFF
TRBD2	TRBV23-1	many	TRBJ2-2	TGCGCCAGCAGTCAATCCGGCGGGAGACACACCGGGGAGCTGTTTTTT	CASSQSGGRHTGELFF
.	TRBV16	.	TRBJ1-2	TGTGCCAGCAGCCAACTCCCTGGGGGCTACACCTTC	CASSQLPGGYTF
.	TRBV3-1	many	TRBJ2-5	TGTGCCAGCAGCGGGTGCGGTCCCATTTCTTTCTCTGAGACCCAGTACTTC	CASSGCGPISFSETQYF
.	TRBV7-8	few	TRBJ1-2	TGTGCCAGCAGCAACTTCACGTTTACCCGAAAGACCTATGGCTACACCTTC	CASSNFTFTRKTYGYTF
TRBD2	TRBV20-1	many	TRBJ2-1	TGCAGTGCTAGGGGGGGACTAGTCCTCCTCAATGAGCAGTTCTTC	CSARGGLVLLNEQFF
.	TRBV12-2	many	TRBJ1-2	TGTGCAAGTCGCTTGATAAGGACTCCACGAAAGACCTATGGCTACACCTTC	CASRLIRTPRKTYGYTF
.	TRBV11-2	many	TRBJ1-1	TGTGCCAGCAGCTTAGACGGCGGGGGGGCCAAAGCTTTCTTT	CASSLDGGGAKAFF
TRBD2	TRBV3-1	many	TRBJ2-3	TGTGCCAGCAGCCAAGATCTACTAGCGGGGGGTACCACAGATACGCAGTATTTT	CASSQDLLAGGTTDTQYF
.	TRBV4-3	many	TRBJ1-2	TGCGCCAGCAGCTTAAAAGAAGGACGTCGAAAGACCTATGGCTACACCTTC	CASSLKEGRRKTYGYTF
TRBD2	TRBV5-1	few	TRBJ2-1	TGCGCCAGCAGGTCCGGGGGGACGGCCTCCTACAATGAGCAGTTCTTC	CASRSGGTASYNEQFF
.	TRBV6-2/TRBV6-3	many	TRBJ2-7	TGTGCCAGCAGTCCTCTCTCCGCCCGGGGGAGGCAGTACTTC	CASSPLSARGRQYF
TRBD1	TRBV11-2	.	TRBJ2-1	TGTGCCAGCAGCCCTCGGCGGGCAGGGGGTGACTACAGTGAGCAGTTCTTC	CASSPRRAGGDYSEQFF